Following are 3 T cell receptor beta chains from one sample sequenced in a study of cytomegalovirus exposure and HLA in healthy donors. PCR employed 60 Vbeta and 13 Jbeta primers. Profiled with immunoSEQ multiplex PCR; TCRdb holds only in-frame clones, not every one. Of around 150,000 clones in the sample, nearly 80% were seen once. Specimen: PBMCs. All receptors derive from a man aged 25-40 years in good health and CMV-seronegative.

This chain connects TRBV5-6 to TRBJ1-3; 9 bases agree with TRBD1. Per germline, CDR1 SGHDT and CDR2 YYEEEE. Losses at the gene ends were 3 bases for V and 0 bases for J; bases not matched to a gene: 10. CDR3 length equals 18 residues. CDR3 sequence: CASSSISLGQGSGNTIYF. The DNA for the CDR3 is TGTGCCAGCAGCTCTATATCATTGGGACAGGGCTCTGGAAACACCATATATTTT.

This chain links TRBV28 with TRBJ2-3; D might be TRBD2 (6 bases). The CDR3 runs 16 residues. Trimming removed 3 bases from V and 2 bases from J, with 15 bases in between. Germline V gene lookup returns CDR1 MDHEN and CDR2 SYDVKM. Here the CDR3 reads CASSLGLSGPTDTQYF. The CDR3 region has the DNA TGTGCCAGCAGTTTGGGACTTAGCGGTCCCACAGATACGCAGTATTTT.

The chain is built from TRBV25-1 and TRBJ2-3, with D possibly matching TRBD2 (6 bases). Trimming left V 0 bases short and J 3 bases short, with 16 bases between. The CDR3 runs to 17 residues. Germline loops: CDR1 MGHDK, CDR2 SYGVNS. CDR3 protein: CASSEYKGAGLTDTQYF. The CDR3 DNA reads TGTGCCAGCAGTGAATATAAAGGTGCGGGATTAACAGATACGCAGTATTTT.